The rows below give T cell receptor beta chains drawn from one sample of a study of blood T cell repertoires in COVID-19. TCRdb's table, derived via immunoSEQ multiplex PCR, lists solely in-frame clones and lacks some. The table includes 75,000 to 100,000 clones, about 90% detected once. Sequenced sample: peripheral blood. These receptors came from a human donor in a cohort sampled during active COVID-19. The CDR3 runs from the conserved cysteine through the conserved F or W. A D gene is named only where the DNA matches it firmly. Size is stated for part of the rows, as once, few or many counts, or as a class when the clone is expanded.

TGTGCCAGCAGTTCCCACTTAGCTCGATACAATGAGCAGTTCTTC CASSSHLARYNEQFF 15 TRBJ2-1 - TRBV11-3 -
TGTGCCAGCAGTGAACCAGGGACTCGACAGCCCCAGCATTTT CASSEPGTRQPQHF 14 TRBJ1-5 - TRBV6-1 -
TGCGCCAGCAGCTTGGTCGAGTCCTCGGACGAGCAGTACTTC CASSLVESSDEQYF 14 TRBJ2-7 - TRBV5-1 few
TGTGCCAGCAGTTCTGGGACAGCCGGCGAGCAGTACTTC CASSSGTAGEQYF 13 TRBJ2-7 TRBD1 TRBV27 -
TGTGCCAGCAGCTTAGAGGGGAGGGAGTCTGAAGCTTTCTTT CASSLEGRESEAFF 14 TRBJ1-1 - TRBV7-2 -
TGCAGTGCTAGGAGGGATGAAAAACTGTTTTTT CSARRDEKLFF 11 TRBJ1-4 - TRBV20-1 -
TGTGCCAGCAGCTATCCGGGACAGGGGAACTATGGCTACACCTTC CASSYPGQGNYGYTF 15 TRBJ1-2 TRBD1 TRBV5-4 -
TGTGCCAGCAGTGGGACAGTGACAGATACGCAGTATTTT CASSGTVTDTQYF 13 TRBJ2-3 - TRBV2 -
TGCGCCAGCAGCCGAGAACATAGCGATAAGACCCAGTACTTC CASSREHSDKTQYF 14 TRBJ2-5 - TRBV4-1 -
TGCGCCAGCAGCCAAGGTCGGGCAGGGGGACCAGATACGCAGTATTTT CASSQGRAGGPDTQYF 16 TRBJ2-3 TRBD1 TRBV4-1 -
TGTGCCAGCACCCCCACAGGGGGCCCACCCTACGAGCAGTACTTC CASTPTGGPPYEQYF 15 TRBJ2-7 TRBD1 TRBV6-5 -
TGCGCCAGCAGCTTGGACAGAAAACATAATTCACCCCTCCACTTT CASSLDRKHNSPLHF 15 TRBJ1-6 - TRBV5-1 -
TGTGCCAGCAGCCCCCACGGCGGGCTAGCCTACAATGAGCAGTTCTTC CASSPHGGLAYNEQFF 16 TRBJ2-1 - TRBV7-2 -
TGTGCCAGCAGTGGTGAGAGGGGGTTTTCCCTGAACACTGAAGCTTTCTTT CASSGERGFSLNTEAFF 17 TRBJ1-1 - TRBV2 few
TGTGCCAGCAAGGGAGGGAGCTCCCTCTACGAGCAGTACTTC CASKGGSSLYEQYF 14 TRBJ2-7 TRBD2 TRBV11-2 -
TGTGCCAGCAGCCAAGATCAGTCGACAGGGAGATATGGCTACACCTTC CASSQDQSTGRYGYTF 16 TRBJ1-2 TRBD1 TRBV3-1/TRBV3-2 few
TGTGCCAGCTCACCACTCAGTGTCGATCCCAATGAGCAGTTCTTC CASSPLSVDPNEQFF 15 TRBJ2-1 - TRBV18 -
TGTGCCAGCAGGCCGCAGGGGAATCCTTATTCACCCCTCCACTTT CASRPQGNPYSPLHF 15 TRBJ1-6 - TRBV2 -
TGTGCCAGCAGTTATATGGGGGCTCGAGAGCAGTACTTC CASSYMGAREQYF 13 TRBJ2-7 - TRBV6-2/TRBV6-3 -
TGTGCCAGCAGTGAATTCCTAAATGATCCTGGAGAGACCCAGTACTTC CASSEFLNDPGETQYF 16 TRBJ2-5 - TRBV25-1 -
TGTGCCAGCAGTTTATTCGCACAGCCCTATGGCTACACCTTC CASSLFAQPYGYTF 14 TRBJ1-2 - TRBV28 -
TGTGCCAGTAGCGGACAGGCCTTTAATGAAAAACTGTTTTTT CASSGQAFNEKLFF 14 TRBJ1-4 TRBD1 TRBV19 -
TGTGCCATCAGTTCCCGGGACAGGGCCTACGAGCAGTACTTC CAISSRDRAYEQYF 14 TRBJ2-7 TRBD1 TRBV10-3 -
TGTGCCAGCAGTCCCCCTCACCTCGGCGAGCAGTACTTC CASSPPHLGEQYF 13 TRBJ2-7 - TRBV28 -
TGTGCCAGCTATTCGCAGGGATTGGAGCAGCCCCAGCATTTT CASYSQGLEQPQHF 14 TRBJ1-5 - TRBV6-5 -
TGTGCCAGCAGCGTAGGGGAGCCCCCGGCGACTGAAGCTTTCTTT CASSVGEPPATEAFF 15 TRBJ1-1 - TRBV9 -
TGTGCCAGCACCCTATCGCTAGGACTAGCGGGATATACGCAGTATTTT CASTLSLGLAGYTQYF 16 TRBJ2-3 TRBD2 TRBV27 -
TGTGCCAGCTCTAGGAACGCCAACGAGCAGTACTTC CASSRNANEQYF 12 TRBJ2-7 - TRBV12-3/TRBV12-4 -
TGTGCCAGCAGTGAAGCCCCCGGGACAGGACAGTTCTTC CASSEAPGTGQFF 13 TRBJ2-1 TRBD1 TRBV6-1 few
TGTGCCAGCGGTCCGAGGGCAGGACGATCGTATGGCTACACCTTC CASGPRAGRSYGYTF 15 TRBJ1-2 - TRBV27 -
TGTGCCAGCAGTGAATTATTCTCGGGAGCGGCGTCAGCGGAGGTCGAGACCCAGTACTTC CASSELFSGAASAEVETQYF 20 TRBJ2-5 - TRBV2 -
TGTGCCAGCAGTTACTCAGACTCCGTTACCTACGAGCAGTACTTC CASSYSDSVTYEQYF 15 TRBJ2-7 - TRBV6-5 -
TGTGCCAGCAGCAAATTGACCTCTAGCGGGAGGGCCCTTTTTGTTAGCACAGATACGCAGTATTTT CASSKLTSSGRALFVSTDTQYF 22 TRBJ2-3 - TRBV21-1 -
TGTGCCAGAAGCTTTCAACAGGGGGCTGGCGAGCAGTACTTC CARSFQQGAGEQYF 14 TRBJ2-7 TRBD1 TRBV5-3 -
TGTGCCAGCAGTGAAAGATCGACAGGGACGCCCCAGCATTTT CASSERSTGTPQHF 14 TRBJ1-5 TRBD1 TRBV25-1 -
TGTGCCAGTAGTATAAGACTAGCGGGAGCCCACGAGCAGTACTTC CASSIRLAGAHEQYF 15 TRBJ2-7 TRBD2 TRBV19 -
TGTGCTAGCAGCGCGGGGAGTCTGAACACCGGGGAGCTGTTTTTT CASSAGSLNTGELFF 15 TRBJ2-2 - TRBV7-7 -
TGTGCCAGCAGTTTCAGGGTCTCGGAGGGCTACACCTTC CASSFRVSEGYTF 13 TRBJ1-2 - TRBV12-3/TRBV12-4 -
TGTGCCAGCTTACGGGGATTTGGTAATGAAAAACTGTTTTTT CASLRGFGNEKLFF 14 TRBJ1-4 - TRBV28 -
TGTGCCAGCAGCGTAGTCGGGACTAGGGGGGATGAGCAGTTCTTC CASSVVGTRGDEQFF 15 TRBJ2-1 TRBD2 TRBV9 -
TGTGCCAGCTCACCCGGGTTGAATGAAAAACTGTTTTTT CASSPGLNEKLFF 13 TRBJ1-4 - TRBV18 -
TGTGCCAGCAGCCCGATTAAACCACTAGGGACTGTCGCAAAAACAGATACGCAGTATTTT CASSPIKPLGTVAKTDTQYF 20 TRBJ2-3 - TRBV3-1/TRBV3-2 -
TGTGCCAGCAGTTACTCTGGGCTAGCTTACTTC CASSYSGLAYF 11 TRBJ2-7 - TRBV6-5 -
TGCAGCGTTGGGGCAGGATCGGATTCACCCCTCCACTTT CSVGAGSDSPLHF 13 TRBJ1-6 - TRBV29-1 few
TGTGCCAGCTCCTGGGGACTAGCGGGAGTGGGCGGAGAGACCCAGTACTTC CASSWGLAGVGGETQYF 17 TRBJ2-5 TRBD2 TRBV7-8 -
TGTGCCACCAGTGATTTCGACCGCCGGGCAACTAATGAAAAACTGTTTTTT CATSDFDRRATNEKLFF 17 TRBJ1-4 - TRBV24-1 -
TGTGCCAGCAGTGGGTCCGGGACTAGCGGGAACTCCTACGAGCAGTACTTC CASSGSGTSGNSYEQYF 17 TRBJ2-7 TRBD2 TRBV25-1 once
TGCGCCAGCAGCGGCTCAGGATTAAGTTGGCAGCCCCAGCATTTT CASSGSGLSWQPQHF 15 TRBJ1-5 - TRBV5-1 -
TGCAGCGTGCGGGTTGGAGGAGATGAAGCTTTCTTT CSVRVGGDEAFF 12 TRBJ1-1 - TRBV29-1 once
TGTGCCAGCAGTCCTGGACAGGGGAACTATGGCTACACCTTC CASSPGQGNYGYTF 14 TRBJ1-2 TRBD1 TRBV9 -
TGTGCCAGCAGTGGCAGGAACACCGGGGAGCTGTTTTTT CASSGRNTGELFF 13 TRBJ2-2 - TRBV25-1 -
TGTGCCAGTAAGAACAGGGGGCCCCAAGAGACCCAGTACTTC CASKNRGPQETQYF 14 TRBJ2-5 TRBD1 TRBV27 -
TGTGCCAGCAGCTTGAGGATTACGCAGTATTTT CASSLRITQYF 11 TRBJ2-3 - TRBV7-2 -
TGTGCCAGCAGTGAAAATCGGGACAACACCGAGCAGTACTTC CASSENRDNTEQYF 14 TRBJ2-7 - TRBV6-1 -
TGTGCCAGCAGTTTGTCCAGGGGACCCTACGAGCAGTACTTC CASSLSRGPYEQYF 14 TRBJ2-7 - TRBV27 -